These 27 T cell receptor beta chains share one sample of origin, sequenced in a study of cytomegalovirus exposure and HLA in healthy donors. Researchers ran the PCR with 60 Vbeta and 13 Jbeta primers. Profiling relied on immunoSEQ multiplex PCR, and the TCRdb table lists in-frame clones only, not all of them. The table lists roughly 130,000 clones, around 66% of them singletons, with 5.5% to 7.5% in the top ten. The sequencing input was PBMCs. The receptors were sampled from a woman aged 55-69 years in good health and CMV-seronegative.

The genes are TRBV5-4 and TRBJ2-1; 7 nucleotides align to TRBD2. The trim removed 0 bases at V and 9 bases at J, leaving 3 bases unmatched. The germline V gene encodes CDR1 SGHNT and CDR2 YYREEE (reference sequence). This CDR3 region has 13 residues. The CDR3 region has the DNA TGTGCCAGCAGCTTGGTTGGGGGGGGTGAGCAGTTCTTC. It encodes CASSLVGGGEQFF. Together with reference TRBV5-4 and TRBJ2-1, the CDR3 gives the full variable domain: ETGVTQSPTHLIKTRGQQVTLRCSSQSGHNTVSWYQQALGQGPQFIFQYYREEENGRGNFPPRFSGLQFPNYSSELNVNALELDDSALYLCASSLVGGGEQFFGPGTRLTVL.

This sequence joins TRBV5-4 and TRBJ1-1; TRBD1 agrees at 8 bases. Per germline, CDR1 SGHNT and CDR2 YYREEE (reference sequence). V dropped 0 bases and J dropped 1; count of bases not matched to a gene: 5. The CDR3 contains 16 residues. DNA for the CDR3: TGTGCCAGCAGCTTGGCAGGGGGCTTAGGGAACACTGAAGCTTTCTTT. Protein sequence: CASSLAGGLGNTEAFF.

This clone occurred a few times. CDR3 DNA sequence: TGTGCCAGCAGCGTAAGGGCAGGGGGCACTGAAGCTTTCTTT. Translation gives CASSVRAGGTEAFF. The V and J genes are TRBV9 and TRBJ1-1, with 7 bases aligning to TRBD1. The CDR3 covers 14 residues. Germline CDR1 is SGDLS and CDR2 is YYNGEE. V trimming: 1 base; J trimming: 4 bases; junction bases outside the gene matches: 4. The full variable domain, its missing parts supplied by reference TRBV9 and TRBJ1-1, is DSGVTQTPKHLITATGQRVTLRCSPRSGDLSVYWYQQSLDQGLQFLIQYYNGEERAKGNILERFSAQQFPDLHSELNLSSLELGDSALYFCASSVRAGGTEAFFGQGTRLTVV.

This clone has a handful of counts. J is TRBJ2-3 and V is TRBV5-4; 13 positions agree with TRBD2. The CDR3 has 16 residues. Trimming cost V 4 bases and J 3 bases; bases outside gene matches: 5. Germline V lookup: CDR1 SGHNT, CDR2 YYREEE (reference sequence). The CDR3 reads CASSRGTSGMTDTQYF. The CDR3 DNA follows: TGTGCCAGCAGCAGAGGGACTAGCGGGATGACAGATACGCAGTATTTT.

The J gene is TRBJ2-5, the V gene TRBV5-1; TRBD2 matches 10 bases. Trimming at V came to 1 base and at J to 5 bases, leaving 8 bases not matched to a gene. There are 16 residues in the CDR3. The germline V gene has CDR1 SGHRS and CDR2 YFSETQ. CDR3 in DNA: TGCGCCAGCAGCTTGAGCAGCGGGGGGGCCGTGGAGACCCAGTACTTC. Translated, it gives CASSLSSGGAVETQYF.

The CDR3: CASSPGTGGTEAFF. The CDR3 nucleotides are TGTGCCAGCAGTCCAGGGACAGGGGGCACTGAAGCTTTCTTT. The chain joins TRBV27 to TRBJ1-1; the match to TRBD1 covers 11 bases. V lost 5 bases, J lost 4 bases, and 3 bases stayed unmatched. This CDR3 has 14 amino acids. Germline CDR1 reads MNHEY; CDR2 reads SMNVEV (reference sequence).

CDR3 DNA sequence: TGCGCCAGCAGCCCCCTACCTAGCGGGAGGGCCTCGTACGAGCAGTACTTC. Translating gives CASSPLPSGRASYEQYF. The chain is built from TRBV5-1 and TRBJ2-7; 12 nucleotides align to TRBD2. Trimming at V came to 4 bases and at J to 4 bases, leaving 12 bases not matched to a gene. The length of the CDR3 is 17 residues. Germline CDR1 and CDR2: SGHRS and YFSETQ.

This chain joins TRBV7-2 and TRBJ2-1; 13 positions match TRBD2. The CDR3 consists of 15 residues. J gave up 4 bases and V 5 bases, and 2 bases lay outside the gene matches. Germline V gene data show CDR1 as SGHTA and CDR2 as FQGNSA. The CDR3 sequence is CASSGTSGVYNEQFF. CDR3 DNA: TGTGCCAGCAGCGGGACTAGCGGGGTGTACAATGAGCAGTTCTTC.

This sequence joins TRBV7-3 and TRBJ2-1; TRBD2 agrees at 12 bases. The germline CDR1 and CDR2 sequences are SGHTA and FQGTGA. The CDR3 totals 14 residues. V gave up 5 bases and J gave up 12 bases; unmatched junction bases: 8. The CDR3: CASSQGLAGSGQFF. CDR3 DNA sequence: TGTGCCAGCAGCCAAGGACTAGCGGGATCTGGGCAGTTCTTC. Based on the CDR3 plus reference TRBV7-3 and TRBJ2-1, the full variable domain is GAGVSQTPSNKVTEKGKYVELRCDPISGHTALYWYRQSLGQGPEFLIYFQGTGAADDSGLPNDRFFAVRPEGSVSTLKIQRTERGDSAVYLCASSQGLAGSGQFFGPGTRLTVL.

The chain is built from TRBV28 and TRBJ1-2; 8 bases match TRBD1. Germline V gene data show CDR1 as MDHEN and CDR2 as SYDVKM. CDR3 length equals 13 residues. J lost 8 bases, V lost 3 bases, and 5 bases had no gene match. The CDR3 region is CASSFQGALGYTF. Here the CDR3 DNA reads TGTGCCAGCAGTTTTCAGGGGGCGCTGGGCTACACCTTC.

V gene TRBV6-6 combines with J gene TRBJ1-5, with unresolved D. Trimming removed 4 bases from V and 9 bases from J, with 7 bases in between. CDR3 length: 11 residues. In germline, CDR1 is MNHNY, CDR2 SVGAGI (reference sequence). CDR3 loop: CASSWRGPQHF. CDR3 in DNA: TGTGCCAGCAGTTGGAGAGGGCCCCAGCATTTT.

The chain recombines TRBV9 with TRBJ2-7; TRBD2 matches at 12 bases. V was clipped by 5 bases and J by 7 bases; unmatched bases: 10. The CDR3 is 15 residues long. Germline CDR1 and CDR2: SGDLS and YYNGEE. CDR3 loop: CASSSSGTSGGEQYF. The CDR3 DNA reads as TGTGCCAGCAGTAGCTCCGGAACTAGCGGGGGGGAGCAGTACTTC.

The CDR3 spells CASSPGQGMNTEAFF. As DNA, the CDR3 is TGTGCCAGCAGCCCCGGACAGGGTATGAACACTGAAGCTTTCTTT. The rearrangement uses TRBV7-8 and TRBJ1-1; 8 bases agree with TRBD1. The germline CDR1 and CDR2 sequences are SGHVS and FQNEAQ. Trimming took 5 bases from V and 0 from J; bases not matched to a gene: 5. The CDR3 extends over 15 amino acids.

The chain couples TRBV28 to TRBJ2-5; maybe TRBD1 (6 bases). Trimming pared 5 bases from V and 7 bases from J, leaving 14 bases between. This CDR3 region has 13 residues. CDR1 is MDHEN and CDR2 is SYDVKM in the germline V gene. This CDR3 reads CASSGDILATQYF. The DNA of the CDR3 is TGTGCCAGCAGTGGGGACATCCTAGCGACCCAGTACTTC.

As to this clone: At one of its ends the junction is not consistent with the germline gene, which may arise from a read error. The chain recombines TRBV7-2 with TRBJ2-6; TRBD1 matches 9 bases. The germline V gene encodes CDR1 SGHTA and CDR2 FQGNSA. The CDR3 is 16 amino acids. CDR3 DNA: TGTGCCGGCAGCCCCGGGACAGGGCCTGGGGCCAACGTCCTGACTTTC. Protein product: CAGSPGTGPGANVLTF. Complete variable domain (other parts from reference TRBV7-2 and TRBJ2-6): GAGVSQSPSNKVTEKGKDVELRCDPISGHTALYWYRQSLGQGLEFLIYFQGNSAPDKSGLPSDRFSAERTGGSVSTLTIQRTQQEDSAVYLCAGSPGTGPGANVLTFGAGSRLTVL.

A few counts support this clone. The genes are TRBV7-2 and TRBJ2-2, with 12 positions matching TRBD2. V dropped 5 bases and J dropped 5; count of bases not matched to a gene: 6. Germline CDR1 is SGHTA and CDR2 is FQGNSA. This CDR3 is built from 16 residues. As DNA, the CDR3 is TGTGCCAGCAGCCCACAACTAGCGGGAGGTACCGGGGAGCTGTTTTTT. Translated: CASSPQLAGGTGELFF.

The CDR3 sequence: CASSLAQGIGETQYF. The CDR3 nucleotides read TGTGCCAGCAGCTTAGCACAGGGAATCGGAGAGACCCAGTACTTC. The rearrangement links TRBV7-2 to TRBJ2-5; perhaps TRBD1 as D (6 bases). The CDR3 extends over 15 amino acids. Trimming left V 0 bases short and J 4 bases short, with 12 bases between. Germline V CDR1 and CDR2: SGHTA, FQGNSA.

The CDR3 is CASSLVTGGLYQETQYF. DNA for the CDR3: TGTGCCAGCAGCTTGGTCACAGGGGGCCTCTACCAAGAGACCCAGTACTTC. This rearrangement joins TRBV5-6 to TRBJ2-5; 9 bases line up with TRBD1. Germline CDR1 SGHDT, CDR2 YYEEEE. V lost 0 bases, J lost 0 bases, and 6 bases stayed unmatched. This CDR3 is built from 17 residues.

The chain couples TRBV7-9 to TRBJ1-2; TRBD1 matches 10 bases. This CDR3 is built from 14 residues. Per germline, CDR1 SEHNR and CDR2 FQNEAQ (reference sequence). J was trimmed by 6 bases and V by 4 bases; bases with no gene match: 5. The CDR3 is CASSSPTGGDGYTF. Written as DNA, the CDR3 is TGTGCCAGCAGCTCCCCGACAGGGGGCGATGGCTACACCTTC. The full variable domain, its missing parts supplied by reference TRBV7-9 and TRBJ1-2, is DTGVSQNPRHKITKRGQNVTFRCDPISEHNRLYWYRQTLGQGPEFLTYFQNEAQLEKSRLLSDRFSAERPKGSFSTLEIQRTEQGDSAMYLCASSSPTGGDGYTFGSGTRLTVV.

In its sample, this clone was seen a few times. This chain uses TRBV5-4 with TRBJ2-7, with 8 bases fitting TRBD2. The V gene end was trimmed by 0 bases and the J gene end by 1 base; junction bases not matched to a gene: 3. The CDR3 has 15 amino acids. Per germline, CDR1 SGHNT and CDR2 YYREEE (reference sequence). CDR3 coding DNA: TGTGCCAGCAGCTTGGGGGCGGGGGGTTCCTACGAGCAGTACTTC. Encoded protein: CASSLGAGGSYEQYF.

CDR3 residues: CASGLAPTVEAFF. Here the CDR3 DNA reads TGTGCTAGTGGTTTGGCCCCTACAGTTGAAGCTTTCTTT. This chain uses TRBV12-5 with TRBJ1-1, with D unclear. Germline CDR1 and CDR2: LGHNT and FRNRAP. The CDR3 sequence is 13 residues long. Trimming cost V 1 base and J 7 bases, with 10 bases left between them.

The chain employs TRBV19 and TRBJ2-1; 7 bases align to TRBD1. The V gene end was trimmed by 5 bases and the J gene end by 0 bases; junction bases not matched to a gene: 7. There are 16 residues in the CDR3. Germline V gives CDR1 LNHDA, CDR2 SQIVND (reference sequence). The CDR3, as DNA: TGTGCCAGTAGTCAAGGACAGGTGAGCTCCTACAATGAGCAGTTCTTC. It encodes CASSQGQVSSYNEQFF. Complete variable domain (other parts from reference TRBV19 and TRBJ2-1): DGGITQSPKYLFRKEGQNVTLSCEQNLNHDAMYWYRQDPGQGLRLIYYSQIVNDFQKGDIAEGYSVSREKKESFPLTVTSAQKNPTAFYLCASSQGQVSSYNEQFFGPGTRLTVL.

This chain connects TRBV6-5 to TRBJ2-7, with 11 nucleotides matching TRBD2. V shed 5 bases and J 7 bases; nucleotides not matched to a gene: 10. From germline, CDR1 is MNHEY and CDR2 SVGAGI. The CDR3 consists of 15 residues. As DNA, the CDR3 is TGTGCCAGCAGTGTTAGCGGGGGGGCCAGGGGGGAGCAGTACTTC. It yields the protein CASSVSGGARGEQYF.

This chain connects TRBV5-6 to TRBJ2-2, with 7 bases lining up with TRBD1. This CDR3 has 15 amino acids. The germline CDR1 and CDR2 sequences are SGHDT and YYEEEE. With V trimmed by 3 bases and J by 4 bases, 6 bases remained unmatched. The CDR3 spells CASSSPGQFTGELFF. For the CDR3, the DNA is TGTGCCAGCAGCTCGCCGGGACAGTTCACCGGGGAGCTGTTTTTT. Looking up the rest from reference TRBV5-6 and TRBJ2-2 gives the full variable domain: DAGVTQSPTHLIKTRGQQVTLRCSPKSGHDTVSWYQQALGQGPQFIFQYYEEEERQRGNFPDRFSGHQFPNYSSELNVNALLLGDSALYLCASSSPGQFTGELFFGEGSRLTVL.

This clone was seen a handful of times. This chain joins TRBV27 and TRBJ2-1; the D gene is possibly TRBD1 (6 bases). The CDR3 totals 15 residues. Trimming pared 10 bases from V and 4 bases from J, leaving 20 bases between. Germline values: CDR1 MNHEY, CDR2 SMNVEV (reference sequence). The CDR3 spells CANSQQGPFYNEQFF. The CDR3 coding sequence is TGTGCCAACAGCCAACAGGGTCCTTTTTACAATGAGCAGTTCTTC.

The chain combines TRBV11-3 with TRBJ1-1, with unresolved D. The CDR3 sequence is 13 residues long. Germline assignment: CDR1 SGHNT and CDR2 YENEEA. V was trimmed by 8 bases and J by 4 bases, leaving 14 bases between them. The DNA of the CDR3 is TGTGCCAGCGGACGGCATGAGGGCACTGAAGCTTTCTTT. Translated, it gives CASGRHEGTEAFF. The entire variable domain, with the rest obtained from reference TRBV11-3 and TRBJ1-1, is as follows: EAGVVQSPRYKIIEKKQPVAFWCNPISGHNTLYWYLQNLGQGPELLIRYENEEAVDDSQLPKDRFSAERLKGVDSTLKIQPAELGDSAVYLCASGRHEGTEAFFGQGTRLTVV.

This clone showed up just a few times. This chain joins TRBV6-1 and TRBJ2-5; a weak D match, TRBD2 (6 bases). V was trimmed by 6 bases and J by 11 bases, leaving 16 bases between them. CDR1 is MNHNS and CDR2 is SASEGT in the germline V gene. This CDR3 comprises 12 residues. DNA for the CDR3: TGTGCCAGCAGCCTGGGACTCGCGTGGCAGTACTTC. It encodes CASSLGLAWQYF.